This TCR beta chain stems from a study of persistence of HIV-infected CD4 T cells. Study in general: Isolated cells were CMV- and HIV-1 Gag-responding CD4+ T cells.

Study-wide findings and caveats: Compared with CD3/CD28-stimulated cells, CMV- and Gag-responding cells showed lower TCRbeta richness.

CDR3 length equals 13 residues. Germline assignment: CDR1 SGHRS and CDR2 YFSETQ. Between the trimmed V and J ends, which lost 0 bases and 8 bases, there was a span of 11 bases. Cells were stimulated with CMV-infected fibroblast lysates at roughly 10 ug/mL. CD40L/CD69 double-negative CD45RO-high memory CD4+ T cells were collected. Donors were HIV-1-infected adults who began suppressive ART during chronic infection. A remark on this clone: The antigen is unknown.

Sequencing used immunoSEQ version 4 in survey mode. The data were produced by immunoSEQ multiplex PCR, yet TCRdb's version contains in-frame clones alone and is incomplete. The sample lists roughly 35,000 clones; around 80% were seen once. The clonotype comes from an adult man with HIV who was CMV-seropositive. Sequencing was performed on CD4+ T cells sorted from PBMCs after roughly 18-hour stimulation, taken from a patient who received antiretroviral therapy. The V gene is TRBV5-1, the J gene TRBJ1-2, with TRBD1 as a possible D gene (6 bases). For the CDR3, the DNA is TGCGCCAGCAGCTTGGAGGGGGGAGTCGGCTACACCTTC. It yields the protein CASSLEGGVGYTF.